Listed below are T cell receptor beta chains from one sample, sequenced in a study of T cell responses to AZD1222 COVID-19 vaccine. Clones were read by immunoSEQ multiplex PCR, and TCRdb kept only the in-frame ones, dropping some. The sample includes 150,000 to 200,000 clones, around 88% seen only once; the top ten take approximately 7.7%. Here the sequenced sample was peripheral blood, taken on day 0 of AZD1222 vaccination. Source of these receptors: an adult in good health. Each CDR3 is given with its conserved first and last residue. D genes are given only for firm matches. Clone size appears in some rows only: once, few, many, or a class for an expanded clone.

-	-	TRBV15	TRBJ1-6	CATSGTGIGTSPLHF	TGTGCCACCAGCGGTACAGGTATTGGGACTTCACCCCTCCACTTT
-	-	TRBV7-9	TRBJ2-5	CASSFLGRGPPPQETQYF	TGTGCCAGCAGCTTTTTGGGGAGGGGGCCGCCCCCCCAAGAGACCCAGTACTTC
TRBD1	-	TRBV6-5	TRBJ1-6	CASRYRTGDNSPLHF	TGTGCCAGCAGATATAGGACAGGGGATAATTCACCCCTCCACTTT
TRBD1	-	TRBV5-5	TRBJ2-7	CASSWDSGYEQYF	TGTGCCAGCAGTTGGGACAGTGGCTACGAGCAGTACTTC
TRBD2	-	TRBV7-8	TRBJ2-5	CASSLGSGGRPGKYF	TGTGCCAGCAGCCTCGGAAGCGGGGGCCGACCCGGGAAGTACTTC
-	-	TRBV7-8	TRBJ1-6	CASSFGLVTPNSPLHF	TGTGCCAGCAGCTTTGGTCTTGTGACACCGAATTCACCCCTCCACTTT
TRBD1	many	TRBV10-2	TRBJ1-4	CAILTGTGHNEKLFF	TGCGCCATTTTAACCGGGACAGGGCATAATGAAAAACTGTTTTTT
-	-	TRBV27	TRBJ1-2	CASQTLTDRNGYTF	TGTGCCAGCCAGACACTAACGGACAGAAATGGCTACACCTTC
-	few	TRBV6-5	TRBJ1-1	CASRPAISGNTEAFF	TGTGCCAGCAGACCTGCAATTTCAGGGAACACTGAAGCTTTCTTT
-	-	TRBV11-2	TRBJ2-2	CASSRFTGELFF	TGTGCCAGCAGCCGTTTCACCGGGGAGCTGTTTTTT
-	-	TRBV19	TRBJ1-6	CASSPRGPSILPLHF	TGTGCCAGTAGCCCTCGGGGACCCAGTATTTTACCCCTCCACTTT
TRBD1	-	TRBV11-2	TRBJ1-1	CASRLTGQMNTEAFF	TGTGCCAGCAGGCTTACGGGACAGATGAACACTGAAGCTTTCTTT
TRBD2	-	TRBV9	TRBJ2-6	CASSVAGGAFGANVLTF	TGTGCCAGCAGCGTAGCGGGGGGGGCCTTTGGGGCCAACGTCCTGACTTTC
TRBD1	once	TRBV27	TRBJ1-2	CASSSGQGAFGYTF	TGTGCCAGCAGTTCTGGACAGGGGGCTTTTGGCTACACCTTC
-	-	TRBV5-4	TRBJ2-5	CASSLAGGETQYF	TGTGCCAGCAGCTTGGCGGGTGGGGAGACCCAGTACTTC